The T cell receptor (beta chain) under discussion was sequenced for a study of blood T cell repertoires in COVID-19. Germline V gives CDR1 MDHEN, CDR2 SYDVKM. The CDR3 extends over 16 amino acids. The J segment lost 0 bases and the V segment lost 5 bases, leaving 9 bases of the junction unmatched. Here immunoSEQ multiplex PCR was the method, and the copy in TCRdb shows in-frame clones only, minus some. In the table there are approximately 280,000 clones, nearly 90% of which are singletons. The receptor was isolated from a woman aged 18-29 years with acute COVID-19. J is TRBJ2-7 and V is TRBV28; 8 positions match TRBD1. Sequencing was carried out using PBMCs or T cells enriched from blood (not recorded which). Written as DNA, the CDR3 is TGTGCCAGCAGTCCTGACAGGGGCTTAAGCTCCTACGAGCAGTACTTC. Translating gives CASSPDRGLSSYEQYF.